This entry lists 18 T cell receptor beta chains sequenced from one sample in a study of naive and memory T cell subsets. Points from the study as a whole: Naive repertoires, especially CD8, held a few larger clonotypes, possibly memory cells re-expressing CD45RA.

An equimolar mix of two oligonucleotides served as the beta constant-region primer for TRBC1 and TRBC2. Nested alpha and beta constant-region primers with the SP2 primer drove four PCR rounds on ligated cDNA. TCRdb re-called the UMI-ligation and nested PCR reads through MiXCR, storing one row per CDR3 protein. This repertoire shows about 100,000 distinct CDR3 sequences, more than 14% found once; its top ten account for approximately 2.6%. Their cognate antigens are unknown. The sequenced sample consisted of naive CD8+ T cells from blood. These receptors originate from a human donor in good health.

This clonotype was observed a handful of times. The chain employs TRBV7-8 and TRBJ2-1, with D unresolved. This CDR3 has 11 amino acids. V lost 7 bases to trimming and J lost 2 bases, with 3 bases between them. Germline CDR1 and CDR2: SGHVS and FQNEAQ. The CDR3 is CASKAYNEQFF. As DNA, the CDR3 is TGTGCCAGCAAAGCCTACAATGAGCAGTTCTTC.

The gene calls are TRBV7-2 and TRBJ2-7, with a weak D call TRBD2 (5 bases). V was trimmed by 0 bases and J by 6 bases, leaving 15 bases between them. Germline-derived CDR1 and CDR2 are SGHTA and FQGNSA. CDR3 length equals 15 residues. For the CDR3, the DNA is TGTGCCAGCAGCTTAGCTAGTAACGGGAACCTCGAGCAGTACTTC. Translated, it gives CASSLASNGNLEQYF. Full variable domain (remainder filled in from reference TRBV7-2 and TRBJ2-7): GAGVSQSPSNKVTEKGKDVELRCDPISGHTALYWYRQSLGQGLEFLIYFQGNSAPDKSGLPSDRFSAERTGGSVSTLTIQRTQQEDSAVYLCASSLASNGNLEQYFGPGTRLTVT.

This clonotype was seen a handful of times. The chain uses TRBV5-1 and TRBJ2-7; D is uncertain. The CDR3 loop spans 12 amino acids. Germline V lookup: CDR1 SGHRS, CDR2 YFSETQ. Trimming took off 1 base at V and 5 bases at J, with 7 bases between the two ends. As DNA, the CDR3 is TGCGCCAGCAGCTTGAATGGCAACGAGCAGTACTTC. Encoded protein: CASSLNGNEQYF.

This chain connects TRBV11-2 to TRBJ2-1; 9 bases are a match to TRBD1. J was trimmed by 9 bases and V by 3 bases; bases with no gene match: 6. Germline V gene sequence: CDR1 SGHAT, CDR2 FQNNGV. The CDR3 runs to 14 residues. The CDR3 DNA sequence: TGTGCCAGCAGCTTGCCGGGACAGGGCACTGAGCAGTTCTTC. As protein: CASSLPGQGTEQFF.

This clonotype appeared a few times. The chain couples TRBV12-3 or TRBV12-4 to TRBJ2-1; the D gene is possibly TRBD2 (6 bases). The CDR3 runs to 16 residues. Trimming took 0 bases from V and 10 from J, leaving 19 bases between them. The CDR3 loop is CASSLASVGGGEEQFF. In DNA, the CDR3 is TGTGCCAGCAGTTTAGCGTCCGTCGGGGGTGGGGAGGAGCAGTTCTTC.

The chain employs TRBV6-1 and TRBJ1-2; D might be TRBD1 (5 bases). Trimming pared 10 bases from V and 4 bases from J, leaving 13 bases between. The germline V gene has CDR1 MNHNS and CDR2 SASEGT. CDR3 length equals 12 residues. Written as DNA, the CDR3 is TGTGCCACACAGGACGGACTCTATGGCTACACCTTC. As protein: CATQDGLYGYTF.

The chain recombines TRBV20-1 with TRBJ2-3, with 15 bases aligning to TRBD2. Germline assignment: CDR1 DFQATT and CDR2 SNEGSKA (reference sequence). The length of the CDR3 is 17 residues. The V gene end was trimmed by 3 bases and the J gene end by 1 base; junction bases not matched to a gene: 5. The CDR3 bases are TGCAGTGCTAGCGGACTAGCGGGAGGGCCTCGCACAGATACGCAGTATTTT. Translated: CSASGLAGGPRTDTQYF.

This clonotype was counted between two and nine times. This chain links TRBV6-6 with TRBJ1-1; a weak D match, TRBD1 (6 bases). Between the trimmed V and J ends, which lost 7 bases and 4 bases, there was a span of 16 bases. CDR1 MNHNY and CDR2 SVGAGI come from the germline V gene (reference sequence). This CDR3 contains 14 residues. CDR3 nucleotides: TGTGCCAGCACCGCCCTTACAGGGTCCACTGAAGCTTTCTTT. It yields the protein CASTALTGSTEAFF.

This clonotype was picked up a small number of times. This chain links TRBV5-6 with TRBJ2-1; 8 bases agree with TRBD2. CDR1 is SGHDT and CDR2 is YYEEEE in the germline V gene. V lost 3 bases and J lost 5; bases outside the gene matches: 7. The CDR3 contains 15 residues. This chain's CDR3 is CASSSLPSGHNEQFF. The CDR3 bases are TGTGCCAGCAGCTCGTTGCCTAGCGGGCACAATGAGCAGTTCTTC.

This clonotype appeared a few times. The V and J genes are TRBV12-3 or TRBV12-4 and TRBJ2-1, with unresolved D. Trimming took off 3 bases at V and 5 bases at J, with 14 bases between the two ends. This CDR3 spans 15 amino acids. This chain's CDR3 is CASSFGSPSNNEQFF. The DNA of the CDR3 is TGTGCCAGCAGTTTTGGGTCCCCCTCAAACAATGAGCAGTTCTTC.

This clonotype has a handful of counts. V is TRBV12-3 or TRBV12-4 and J is TRBJ1-2; TRBD1 might be the D (5 bases). The CDR3 runs 14 residues. The V and J ends lost 3 bases and 7 bases respectively, with 15 bases between them. The CDR3 nucleotides are TGTGCCAGCAGTTTTGGGGGGACTGTGGCTGGCTACACCTTC. It yields the protein CASSFGGTVAGYTF.

This clonotype came up a few times. V is TRBV6-2 or TRBV6-3 and J is TRBJ2-6; D gene unclear. The CDR3 spans 15 residues. Germline V gene lookup returns CDR1 MNHEY and CDR2 SVGEGT. Trimming stripped 2 bases from V and 2 bases from J, with 7 bases between. The chain's CDR3 is CASSYDGTGANVLTF. In DNA form, the CDR3 reads TGTGCCAGCAGTTACGACGGTACTGGGGCCAACGTCCTGACTTTC.

This clonotype was seen only a few times. The chain uses TRBV4-3 and TRBJ2-3; a weak D match, TRBD1 (5 bases). This CDR3 has 16 amino acids. The germline V and J ends were trimmed by 0 bases and 6 bases, with 16 bases remaining between them. Germline V gene sequence: CDR1 LGHNA, CDR2 YSLEER. This CDR3 reads CASSQDRQGRMDTQYF. DNA for the CDR3: TGCGCCAGCAGCCAAGATAGGCAGGGAAGAATGGATACGCAGTATTTT.

In this sample, this clonotype turned up a few times. V and J are TRBV24-1 and TRBJ2-1, with 9 bases identical to TRBD2. V lost 1 base and J lost 7; bases outside the gene matches: 4. Germline V gene lookup returns CDR1 KGHDR and CDR2 SFDVKD. The CDR3 is 15 residues long. CDR3 bases: TGTGCCACCAGTGATTTCGAGCGGGAGGTAAATGAGCAGTTCTTC. It yields the protein CATSDFEREVNEQFF.

This clonotype has ten or more counts. The CDR3 sequence: CSARDGNSPLHF. The CDR3 coding sequence is TGCAGTGCTAGGGACGGTAATTCACCCCTCCACTTT. This chain connects TRBV20-1 to TRBJ1-6; D unresolved. The CDR3 runs to 12 residues. The germline gives CDR1 DFQATT, CDR2 SNEGSKA (reference sequence). Trimming left V 3 bases short and J 6 bases short, with 6 bases between.

The chain employs TRBV3-1 and TRBJ2-3, with TRBD2 matching over 10 bases. Germline CDR1 reads LGHDT; CDR2 reads YNNKEL (reference sequence). The CDR3 consists of 15 residues. Trimming removed 3 bases from V and 2 bases from J; junction bases left unmatched: 2. The DNA of the CDR3 is TGTGCCAGCAGCCATCTAGCGGGGGACACAGATACGCAGTATTTT. It translates to CASSHLAGDTDTQYF.

The J gene is TRBJ2-2, the V gene TRBV2; D is perhaps TRBD1 or TRBD2 (5 bases each). V lost 5 bases and J lost 7, with 14 bases in between. The CDR3 length is 14 residues. The V gene's germline CDR1 is SNHLY and CDR2 FYNNEI. CDR3 protein: CASSKQEDHGELFF. The CDR3 DNA is TGTGCCAGCAGTAAACAGGAGGACCACGGGGAGCTGTTTTTT.

There are a few counts of this clonotype. The V gene is TRBV4-3, the J gene TRBJ1-4, with D hard to call. Germline V gene lookup returns CDR1 LGHNA and CDR2 YSLEER. Trimming cost V 2 bases and J 8 bases, with 18 bases left between them. The CDR3 is 16 amino acids. As DNA, the CDR3 is TGCGCCAGCAGCCAATCCATAGTCAGGTATCTCGAAAAACTGTTTTTT. This gives the protein CASSQSIVRYLEKLFF.